These 25 T cell receptor beta chains came from one sample sequenced in a study of technical replicates of blood from a handful of donors (dated by TCRdb to 2016 to 2017). Libraries were made using the immunoSEQ multiplex PCR assay. What TCRdb holds here is the immuneACCESS table cut down to in-frame rearrangements. Part of the clones is not present; checked against another copy, under half of the missing clones reflect an unresolved V gene, and the others are unexplained. The sample table records some 60,000 clones; around nine tenths of these occur just once. The biggest ten clones account for around 5.2% of the sample. The sequenced sample was PBMCs. These receptors originate from a human donor in good health. Some clones in this sample may be carry-over from other donors' samples.

The chain couples TRBV5-1 to TRBJ1-1; D may be TRBD1 (6 bases). V was trimmed by 0 bases and J by 5 bases, leaving 11 bases between them. This CDR3 has 14 amino acids. Germline V lookup: CDR1 SGHRS, CDR2 YFSETQ. The CDR3 loop reads CASSLGQEMTEAFF. The CDR3 nucleotides read TGCGCCAGCAGCTTGGGACAGGAGATGACTGAAGCTTTCTTT.

This clone was seen more than once but under ten times. The chain employs TRBV30 and TRBJ1-1; 8 bases map to TRBD1. CDR3 length: 12 amino acids. J gave up 9 bases and V 0 bases, and 3 bases lay outside the gene matches. Germline values: CDR1 GTSNPN, CDR2 SVGIG (reference sequence). As DNA, the CDR3 is TGTGCCTGGAGTGTACCAGGGGGCAAAGCTTTCTTT. Protein product: CAWSVPGGKAFF.

This clone was counted only a few times. This chain joins TRBV4-3 and TRBJ2-7; D is perhaps TRBD2 (6 bases). The CDR3 has 14 residues. Deletions cut 0 bases from V and 7 bases from J, with 13 bases between. The germline V gene has CDR1 LGHNA and CDR2 YSLEER. The CDR3 spells CASSQDWTAGEQYF. For the CDR3, the DNA is TGCGCCAGCAGCCAAGATTGGACCGCGGGGGAGCAGTACTTC.

This chain links TRBV5-6 with TRBJ1-2; TRBD1 aligns across 7 bases. This CDR3 contains 16 residues. CDR1 is SGHDT and CDR2 is YYEEEE in the germline V gene. V lost 0 bases and J lost 2; bases outside the gene matches: 7. The CDR3 loop is CASSLGWTGKNYGYTF. CDR3 nucleotides: TGTGCCAGCAGCTTGGGTTGGACAGGCAAAAACTATGGCTACACCTTC. Supplemented by reference TRBV5-6 and TRBJ1-2, the full variable domain reads DAGVTQSPTHLIKTRGQQVTLRCSPKSGHDTVSWYQQALGQGPQFIFQYYEEEERQRGNFPDRFSGHQFPNYSSELNVNALLLGDSALYLCASSLGWTGKNYGYTFGSGTRLTVV.

V and J are TRBV18 and TRBJ1-2; 8 bases agree with TRBD1. CDR3 size: 13 residues. The trim removed 3 bases at V and 5 bases at J, leaving 2 bases unmatched. CDR1 and CDR2 (germline): KGHSH, LQKENI. The CDR3 nucleotides read TGTGCCAGCTCACCGGGACAGGAGTATGGCTACACCTTC. Amino acids: CASSPGQEYGYTF.

This chain connects TRBV18 to TRBJ1-4; D gene uncertain. V was clipped by 2 bases and J by 6 bases, with 4 bases between them. Per the germline V gene, CDR1 is KGHSH and CDR2 is LQKENI. The CDR3 totals 12 residues. This CDR3 reads CASSPEDEKLFF. The DNA of the CDR3 is TGTGCCAGCTCACCAGAGGATGAAAAACTGTTTTTT.

The count of this clone is one. The genes are TRBV15 and TRBJ2-6; TRBD2 matches 8 bases. Per germline, CDR1 LNHNV and CDR2 YYDKDF (reference sequence). This CDR3 has 21 residues. The V segment lost 0 bases and the J segment 0 bases; nucleotides outside the gene matches: 13. The CDR3 loop reads CATSRDWGLSGASSGANVLTF. CDR3 nucleotide sequence: TGTGCCACCAGCAGAGATTGGGGGCTTAGCGGGGCTAGCTCTGGGGCCAACGTCCTGACTTTC. Based on the CDR3 plus reference TRBV15 and TRBJ2-6, the full variable domain is DAMVIQNPRYQVTQFGKPVTLSCSQTLNHNVMYWYQQKSSQAPKLLFHYYDKDFNNEADTPDNFQSRRPNTSFCFLDIRSPGLGDTAMYLCATSRDWGLSGASSGANVLTFGAGSRLTVL.

This sequence joins TRBV7-2 and TRBJ1-5, with 8 bases aligning to TRBD1. This CDR3 spans 15 amino acids. Germline CDR1 and CDR2: SGHTA and FQGNSA. V was clipped by 4 bases and J by 6 bases; unmatched bases: 8. The CDR3 reads CASSSDRGPGQPQHF. The CDR3 bases are TGTGCCAGCAGCTCAGACAGGGGCCCGGGTCAGCCCCAGCATTTT.

The chain has TRBV4-3 and TRBJ2-7; TRBD2 agrees at 12 bases. Germline lookup yields CDR1 LGHNA and CDR2 YSLEER. The CDR3 is 15 residues long. J gave up 4 bases and V 1 base, and 2 bases lay outside the gene matches. CDR3 loop: CASSQGLAGEYEQYF. CDR3 in DNA: TGCGCCAGCAGCCAAGGACTAGCGGGAGAATACGAGCAGTACTTC.

This sequence joins TRBV27 and TRBJ1-2, with no clear D. Trimming left V 4 bases short and J 7 bases short, with 13 bases between. The CDR3 runs 13 residues. Germline V lookup: CDR1 MNHEY, CDR2 SMNVEV (reference sequence). The CDR3 region is CASSSLDISGYTF. DNA of the CDR3: TGTGCCAGCAGTTCACTAGACATTTCTGGCTACACCTTC.

V is TRBV11-3 and J is TRBJ2-5; 11 nucleotides agree with TRBD1. This CDR3 has 15 amino acids. Trimming at V came to 5 bases and at J to 5 bases, leaving 7 bases not matched to a gene. The germline CDR1 and CDR2 sequences are SGHNT and YENEEA. Here the CDR3 reads CASSPRTGGLETQYF. The DNA of the CDR3 is TGTGCCAGCAGCCCTCGGACAGGGGGCTTGGAGACCCAGTACTTC.

The chain uses TRBV5-1 and TRBJ2-1, with a tentative D call TRBD2 (6 bases). With 5 bases removed from V and 0 bases from J, the gap between germline ends came to 12 bases. The CDR3 consists of 15 residues. CDR1 and CDR2 from the germline V gene are SGHRS and YFSETQ. DNA of the CDR3: TGCGCCAGCAGTGGAGGGGCCTCCTCCTACAATGAGCAGTTCTTC. It specifies CASSGGASSYNEQFF.

V usage is TRBV9 and J usage is TRBJ2-1; 9 nucleotides match TRBD2. Germline loops: CDR1 SGDLS, CDR2 YYNGEE. The CDR3 contains 12 residues. The trim removed 3 bases at V and 9 bases at J, leaving 1 base unmatched. This chain's CDR3 is CASSGLAVEQFF. For the CDR3, the DNA is TGTGCCAGCAGCGGACTAGCGGTTGAGCAGTTCTTC.

The chain uses TRBV20-1 and TRBJ1-2; D perhaps matches TRBD1 (5 bases). Germline CDR1 is DFQATT and CDR2 is SNEGSKA (reference sequence). The CDR3 runs to 11 residues. The CDR3 loop is CSGLGGYGYTF. The CDR3 nucleotides read TGCAGCGGACTCGGGGGCTATGGCTACACCTTC.

V gene TRBV25-1 combines with J gene TRBJ2-3; D possibly corresponds to TRBD1 (5 bases). CDR1 and CDR2 from the germline V gene are MGHDK and SYGVNS. Trimming shortened V by 6 bases and J by 0 bases, and 7 bases separated the two germline ends. This CDR3 has 13 amino acids. As DNA, the CDR3 is TGTGCCAGCAGAGGGGATAGCACAGATACGCAGTATTTT. Amino acid sequence: CASRGDSTDTQYF.

The gene calls are TRBV4-3 and TRBJ2-1, with 7 bases identical to TRBD2. The CDR3 is 16 amino acids. Unmatched junction bases numbered 3, after V lost 1 base and J lost 0 bases. Germline V gives CDR1 LGHNA, CDR2 YSLEER. This CDR3 reads CASSQASGFSYNEQFF. The CDR3 DNA reads TGCGCCAGCAGCCAAGCTAGCGGATTCTCCTACAATGAGCAGTTCTTC.

The chain joins TRBV30 to TRBJ2-7; 7 bases agree with TRBD1. V was pared by 4 bases and J by 6 bases, with 9 bases of the junction left unmatched. The CDR3 has 13 amino acids. Germline V gives CDR1 GTSNPN, CDR2 SVGIG (reference sequence). The CDR3 coding sequence is TGTGCCTGGAAAAAGACAGGGTTCGCCGAGCAGTACTTC. Translating gives CAWKKTGFAEQYF.

The chain employs TRBV4-3 and TRBJ1-2, with TRBD1 matching over 8 bases. The CDR3 extends over 15 amino acids. The junction had 6 bases not matched to a gene; V was cut back by 3 bases and J by 3 bases. The germline CDR1 and CDR2 sequences are LGHNA and YSLEER. The CDR3 coding sequence is TGCGCCAGCAGCCAGACAGGACAGGGATACTATGGCTACACCTTC. Translating gives CASSQTGQGYYGYTF.

The J gene is TRBJ2-7, the V gene TRBV20-1, with a possible D match to TRBD2 (5 bases). This CDR3 is built from 11 residues. Germline CDR1 and CDR2: DFQATT and SNEGSKA (reference sequence). With 4 bases removed from V and 3 bases from J, the gap between germline ends came to 7 bases. The DNA of the CDR3 is TGCAGTGCTACCGGGATCTACGAGCAGTACTTC. It is translated as CSATGIYEQYF.

J is TRBJ2-1 and V is TRBV7-2, with 7 bases fitting TRBD1. The germline V gene has CDR1 SGHTA and CDR2 FQGNSA. Trimming cost V 5 bases and J 1 base; bases outside gene matches: 8. This CDR3 has 16 amino acids. In nucleotides, the CDR3 is TGTGCCAGCAGCCCCAGGACAGGTATGTCCTACAATGAGCAGTTCTTC. It is translated as CASSPRTGMSYNEQFF.

This chain connects TRBV5-8 to TRBJ2-7; 9 nucleotides agree with TRBD2. Losses at the gene ends were 2 bases for V and 4 bases for J; bases not matched to a gene: 7. From germline, CDR1 is SGHTS and CDR2 YDEGEE. This CDR3 spans 15 amino acids. Here the CDR3 reads CASSFGGRAGYEQYF. The CDR3 DNA is TGTGCCAGCAGCTTTGGCGGGAGGGCCGGTTACGAGCAGTACTTC.

The gene calls are TRBV5-6 and TRBJ2-3; tentative D call: TRBD2 (5 bases). This CDR3 is 13 amino acids long. Germline lookup yields CDR1 SGHDT and CDR2 YYEEEE. Trimming removed 4 bases at V and 4 bases at J, with 10 bases between. The CDR3 sequence: CASSRTSADTQYF. In nucleotides, the CDR3 is TGTGCCAGCAGCCGTACTAGTGCAGATACGCAGTATTTT. Supplemented by reference TRBV5-6 and TRBJ2-3, the full variable domain reads DAGVTQSPTHLIKTRGQQVTLRCSPKSGHDTVSWYQQALGQGPQFIFQYYEEEERQRGNFPDRFSGHQFPNYSSELNVNALLLGDSALYLCASSRTSADTQYFGPGTRLTVL.

The rearrangement joins TRBV21-1 to TRBJ2-1; no DNA check was done on the table's D call, TRBD2. TRBV21-1 is assigned pseudogene status. The CDR3 totals 16 residues. The CDR3 DNA reads as TGTGCCAGCAGCACCCCCGGGAGGAGCGCTCACAATGAGCAGTTCTTC. Translation: CASSTPGRSAHNEQFF.

CDR3 coding DNA: TGTGCCAGCGCCGGGACTCCGAACACCGGGGAGCTGTTTTTT. It specifies CASAGTPNTGELFF. This rearrangement joins TRBV7-6 to TRBJ2-2; the D gene is possibly TRBD2 (6 bases). CDR3 length: 14 residues. Trimming took off 8 bases at V and 0 bases at J, with 10 bases between the two ends. Germline V gene lookup returns CDR1 SGHVS and CDR2 FNYEAQ.

V usage is TRBV7-2 and J usage is TRBJ1-1; tentative D call: TRBD1 (5 bases). The CDR3 sequence is 14 residues long. V lost 7 bases, J lost 0 bases, and 12 bases lay in between. Germline values: CDR1 SGHTA, CDR2 FQGNSA. This chain's CDR3 is CASTPLGVNTEAFF. CDR3 in DNA: TGTGCCAGCACCCCGTTAGGGGTGAACACTGAAGCTTTCTTT.